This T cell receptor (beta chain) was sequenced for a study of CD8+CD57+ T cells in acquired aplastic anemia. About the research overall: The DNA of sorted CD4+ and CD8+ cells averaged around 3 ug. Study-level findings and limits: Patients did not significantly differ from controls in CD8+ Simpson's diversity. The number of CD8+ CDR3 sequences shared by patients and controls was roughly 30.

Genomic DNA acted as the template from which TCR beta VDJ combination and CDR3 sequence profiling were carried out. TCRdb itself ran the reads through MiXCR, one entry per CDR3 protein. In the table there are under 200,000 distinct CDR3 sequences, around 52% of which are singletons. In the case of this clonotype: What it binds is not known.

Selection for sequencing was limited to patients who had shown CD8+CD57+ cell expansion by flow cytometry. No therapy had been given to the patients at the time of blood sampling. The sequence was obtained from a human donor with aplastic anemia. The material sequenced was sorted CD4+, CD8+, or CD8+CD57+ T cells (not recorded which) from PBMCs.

CDR3 region: CSAERTHTYEQYF. The CDR3 coding sequence is TGCAGTGCAGAGAGGACACACACATACGAGCAGTACTTC. V usage is TRBV20-1 and J usage is TRBJ2-7, with D perhaps matching TRBD1 (5 bases). CDR1 and CDR2 (germline): DFQATT, SNEGSKA (reference sequence). The CDR3 runs to 13 residues. The V gene lost 6 bases and the J gene lost 4 bases, with 16 bases spanning the gap.